Below are 17 T cell receptor beta chains sequenced from a single sample in a study of T cell clonality in common variable immunodeficiency. The method was immunoSEQ multiplex PCR; TCRdb's version includes in-frame clones alone and lacks a portion of them. The sample shows tens of thousands of clones, none of them appearing just once. Input material: peripheral blood mononuclear cells. The receptors were sampled from a person between 18 and 75 years old in good health.

This clone was detected many times. The read ends 3 residues before the CDR3 terminus; that terminus is restored from the germline J gene. The V and J genes are TRBV5-1 and TRBJ2-5, with 11 bases fitting TRBD2. The V gene's germline CDR1 is SGHRS and CDR2 YFSETQ. CDR3 length: 16 residues. Trimming took 2 bases from V and 2 from J; bases not matched to a gene: 5. The DNA read from the CDR3 is TGCGCCAGCAGCTTTACTAGCGGGGGCCTACAAGAGACC. It encodes CASSFTSGGLQET. The full CDR3 reads CASSFTSGGLQETQYF. Variable domain in full (rest from reference TRBV5-1 and TRBJ2-5): KAGVTQTPRYLIKTRGQQVTLSCSPISGHRSVSWYQQTPGQGLQFLFEYFSETQRNKGNFPGRFSGRQFSNSRSEMNVSTLELGDSALYLCASSFTSGGLQETQYFGPGTRLLVL.

The table lists this clone with many counts. The CDR3 end lies 3 residues beyond the end of the read and is filled in from the germline J gene. The rearrangement uses TRBV20-1 and TRBJ2-1, with 7 bases matching TRBD2. The germline gives CDR1 DFQATT, CDR2 SNEGSKA (reference sequence). The trim removed 2 bases at V and 5 bases at J, leaving 6 bases unmatched. CDR3 length equals 14 residues. CDR3 protein: CSARPAGRNNEQFF. CDR3 DNA (partial): TGCAGTGCTAGACCAGCGGGGCGTAACAATGAG.

This clone was seen many times. The read comes to an end 3 residues before the CDR3 does, leaving the germline J gene to fill in the end. The chain has TRBV30 and TRBJ2-3; TRBD2 is a possible D gene (5 bases). Germline assignment: CDR1 GTSNPN and CDR2 SVGIG (reference sequence). V was clipped by 7 bases and J by 2 bases, with 16 bases between them. The CDR3 contains 14 residues. CDR3 sequence: CALIIGLITDTQYF. CDR3 bases read: TGTGCCTTAATTATCGGACTTATCACAGATACG.

On this clone: Read coverage stops 3 residues before the CDR3 terminus; the germline J gene supplies the remainder. The chain carries TRBV19 and TRBJ2-7; tentatively, D is TRBD1 or TRBD2 (7 bases each). V was cut by 3 bases and J by 3 bases, with 15 bases left in between. Germline V gene data show CDR1 as LNHDA and CDR2 as SQIVND (reference sequence). CDR3 size: 15 residues. The CDR3 loop is CASSISGTAYYEQYF. The sequenced CDR3 bases are TGTGCCAGTAGTATCAGCGGGACAGCTTACTACGAG. Full variable domain (remainder filled in from reference TRBV19 and TRBJ2-7): DGGITQSPKYLFRKEGQNVTLSCEQNLNHDAMYWYRQDPGQGLRLIYYSQIVNDFQKGDIAEGYSVSREKKESFPLTVTSAQKNPTAFYLCASSISGTAYYEQYFGPGTRLTVT.

This clone appeared many times. The read stops 3 residues short of the end of the CDR3; the missing end is completed from the germline J gene. The chain employs TRBV7-3 and TRBJ2-5, with D perhaps TRBD1 (5 bases). CDR3 size: 13 residues. Looked up from germline, CDR1 is SGHTA and CDR2 is FQGTGA. The V end lost 5 bases, the J end lost 5 bases, and 12 bases lay between the germline ends. CDR3 protein: CASSPQDTETQYF. The sequenced part of the CDR3 DNA is TGTGCCAGCAGCCCTCAGGACACCGAGACC.

This clone was observed many times. The read gets to within 3 residues of the CDR3 end, and the germline J gene fills in the rest. The rearrangement joins TRBV7-9 to TRBJ2-7; no clear D gene. The germline CDR1 and CDR2 sequences are SEHNR and FQNEAQ (reference sequence). The CDR3 loop spans 12 amino acids. V was pared by 9 bases and J by 3 bases, with 12 bases between. The covered CDR3 bases are TGTGCCAGTGAAGGTTCGCTCTACGAG. Its protein product is CASEGSLYE. The entire CDR3 sequence reads CASEGSLYEQYF.

This clone was detected a few times. Coverage ceases 3 residues before the CDR3 finishes, and the germline J gene fills in the end. The chain employs TRBV18 and TRBJ1-1, with a tentative D call TRBD1 (5 bases). Looked up from germline, CDR1 is KGHSH and CDR2 is LQKENI. The CDR3 totals 12 residues. The V end lost 3 bases, the J end lost 7 bases, and 9 bases lay between the germline ends. CDR3: CASSPLRVEAFF. CDR3 bases read: TGTGCCAGCTCACCGCTCAGGGTTGAA.

With regard to this clone: The read ends 3 residues before the CDR3 terminus; that terminus is restored from the germline J gene. The chain recombines TRBV7-9 with TRBJ2-7; D is ambiguous. Between the trimmed V and J ends, which lost 3 bases and 1 base, there was a span of 10 bases. Germline assignment: CDR1 SEHNR and CDR2 FQNEAQ (reference sequence). The CDR3 is made up of 14 amino acids. The CDR3 protein is CASSFTDRSYEQYF. Incomplete CDR3 DNA: TGTGCCAGCAGCTTTACAGATAGGTCCTACGAG.

This clone occurred many times. Read coverage stops 3 residues before the CDR3 terminus; the germline J gene supplies the remainder. This chain links TRBV6-1 with TRBJ2-7, with D possibly being TRBD1 (5 bases). Germline CDR1 reads MNHNS; CDR2 reads SASEGT. The CDR3 has 16 residues. The ends were cut back, 4 bases at V and 0 bases at J, with 16 bases in the middle. The DNA read from the CDR3 is TGTGCCAGCAGTGTAATTGGGGCCGGCAGCTCCTACGAG. It is translated as CASSVIGAGSSYE. The full CDR3 reads CASSVIGAGSSYEQYF.

This clone was observed at least ten times. Partial CDR3 DNA: TGTGCCAGCGGGGTCAGGGGGCTGGGCGGC. Its translation: CASGVRGLGG. The entire CDR3 protein reads CASGVRGLGGYTF. The V gene is TRBV2, the J gene TRBJ1-2; the match to TRBD1 covers 8 bases. The CDR3 goes on 3 residues after the read ends, and that part is filled in from the germline J gene. This CDR3 is 13 amino acids long. Germline values: CDR1 SNHLY, CDR2 FYNNEI.

This clone was counted many times. The read ends 3 residues shy of where the CDR3 ends; the end is completed using the germline J gene. The V gene is TRBV30, the J gene TRBJ2-7; a weak D match, TRBD1 (5 bases). This CDR3 spans 14 amino acids. The germline CDR1 and CDR2 sequences are GTSNPN and SVGIG (reference sequence). V was trimmed by 0 bases and J by 2 bases, leaving 11 bases between them. CDR3 loop: CAWSVLPGPYEQYF. The part of the CDR3 DNA that was read is TGTGCCTGGAGTGTACTTCCAGGGCCCTACGAG.

This clone was counted only a few times. The read gets to within 3 residues of the CDR3 end, and the germline J gene fills in the rest. The V and J genes are TRBV11-1 and TRBJ2-1, with 8 bases identical to TRBD1. The V gene's germline CDR1 is SGHAT and CDR2 FQDESV (reference sequence). With 2 bases clipped from V and 8 bases from J, the junction kept 5 bases outside the gene matches. This CDR3 is built from 14 residues. The CDR3 bases that were read are TGTGCCAGCAGCTTACTACAGGGGGTCTATGAG. Protein sequence: CASSLLQGVYE. The full CDR3 is CASSLLQGVYEQFF.

This clone was picked up a small number of times. The DNA ends 3 residues before the CDR3 does, and the rest of the CDR3 is filled in from the germline J gene. The chain recombines TRBV19 with TRBJ1-2; TRBD1 is a possible D gene (5 bases). This CDR3 is built from 13 residues. Germline CDR1 LNHDA, CDR2 SQIVND (reference sequence). The CDR3 bases that were read are TGTGCCAGCAATAGGGGTTCCCCCCTCGGC. Translating gives CASNRGSPLG. The CDR3 as a whole reads CASNRGSPLGYTF.

At least ten counts were recorded for this clone. The DNA ends 3 residues before the CDR3 does, and the rest of the CDR3 is filled in from the germline J gene. This chain uses TRBV5-1 with TRBJ2-1, with TRBD2 matching over 10 bases. Unmatched junction bases numbered 6, after V lost 2 bases and J lost 7 bases. CDR3 length equals 15 residues. Germline loops: CDR1 SGHRS, CDR2 YFSETQ. CDR3 protein: CASSLSGRAENEQFF. The covered CDR3 bases are TGCGCCAGCAGCTTAAGCGGGAGGGCTGAAAATGAG.

This clone was observed at least ten times. The CDR3 is cut off 3 residues early in the read; its end comes from the germline J gene. The sample has other DNA sequences that encode this CDR3 too. The genes are TRBV30 and TRBJ1-3, with D uncertain. V lost 0 bases to trimming and J lost 3 bases, with 12 bases between them. The germline V gene has CDR1 GTSNPN and CDR2 SVGIG (reference sequence). This CDR3 has 15 residues. CDR3 loop: CAWSVGPGNGNTIYF. The sequenced CDR3 bases are TGTGCCTGGAGTGTAGGTCCAGGCAATGGAAACACC.

This clone was counted at least ten times. The read terminates 3 residues ahead of where the CDR3 ends, so the germline J gene completes it. The genes are TRBV6-4 and TRBJ1-5; D is unresolved. The CDR3 loop spans 13 amino acids. Germline CDR1 reads MRHNA; CDR2 reads SNTAGT. With 8 bases removed from V and 4 bases from J, the gap between germline ends came to 12 bases. The DNA read from the CDR3 is TGTGCCAGCGCCCCCGGGGATAATCAGCCC. As protein: CASAPGDNQP. The CDR3 in its entirety is CASAPGDNQPQHF.

In this sample, this clone turned up a few times. The CDR3 goes on 3 residues after the read ends, and that part is filled in from the germline J gene. The J gene is TRBJ1-5, the V gene TRBV5-6, with D possibly matching TRBD1 (6 bases). This CDR3 has 15 amino acids. Trimming stripped 0 bases from V and 3 bases from J, with 10 bases between. Germline lookup yields CDR1 SGHDT and CDR2 YYEEEE. This CDR3 is CASSLGTGNNQPQHF. The CDR3 bases that were read are TGTGCCAGCAGCTTGGGAACAGGGAACAATCAGCCC.